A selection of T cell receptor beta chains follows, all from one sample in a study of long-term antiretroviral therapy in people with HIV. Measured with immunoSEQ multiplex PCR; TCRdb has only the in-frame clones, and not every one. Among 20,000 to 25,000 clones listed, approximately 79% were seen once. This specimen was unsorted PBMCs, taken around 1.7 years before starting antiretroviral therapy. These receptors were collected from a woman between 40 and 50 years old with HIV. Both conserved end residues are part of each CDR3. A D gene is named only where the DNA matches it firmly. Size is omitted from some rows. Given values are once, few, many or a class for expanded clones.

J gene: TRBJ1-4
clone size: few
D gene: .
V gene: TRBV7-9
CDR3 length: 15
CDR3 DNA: TGTGCCAGCAGCTTAGGGGGTACAACTAATGAAAAACTGTTTTTT
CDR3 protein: CASSLGGTTNEKLFF

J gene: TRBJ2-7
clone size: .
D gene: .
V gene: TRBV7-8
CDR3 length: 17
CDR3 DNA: TGTGCCAGCAGCTTAGGTATGGACTCAGGGGTCACCTACGAGCAGTACTTC
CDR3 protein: CASSLGMDSGVTYEQYF

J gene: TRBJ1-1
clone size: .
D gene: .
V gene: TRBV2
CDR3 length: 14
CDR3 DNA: TGTGCCAGCACTAGGGACGGTCTAAACACTGAAGCTTTCTTT
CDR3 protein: CASTRDGLNTEAFF

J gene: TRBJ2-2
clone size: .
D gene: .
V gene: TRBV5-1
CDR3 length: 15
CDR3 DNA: TGCGCCAGCAGCTTCTTACAGGGGAACACCGGGGAGCTGTTTTTT
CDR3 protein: CASSFLQGNTGELFF

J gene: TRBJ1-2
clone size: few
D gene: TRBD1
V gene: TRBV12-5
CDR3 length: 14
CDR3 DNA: TGTGCTAGTGCTAAGGACAGGGAGAACTATGGCTACACCTTC
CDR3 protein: CASAKDRENYGYTF

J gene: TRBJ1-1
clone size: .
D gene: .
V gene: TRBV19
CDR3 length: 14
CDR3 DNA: TGTGCCAGTAGTATTAACCCGGGGAACACTGAAGCTTTCTTT
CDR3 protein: CASSINPGNTEAFF

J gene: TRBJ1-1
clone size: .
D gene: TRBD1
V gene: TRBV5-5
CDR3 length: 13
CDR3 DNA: TGTGCCAGCAGCTGGGGACAGCACACTGAAGCTTTCTTT
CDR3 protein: CASSWGQHTEAFF

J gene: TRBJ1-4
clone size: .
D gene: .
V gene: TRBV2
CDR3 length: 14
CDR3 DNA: TGTGCCAGCCAGTGGGTCGGGGGCTCTGAAAAACTGTTTTTT
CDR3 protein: CASQWVGGSEKLFF

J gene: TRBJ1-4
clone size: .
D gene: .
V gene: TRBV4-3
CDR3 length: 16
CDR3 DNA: TGCGCCAGCAGCCAAGACCCCGGGACACTTAATGAAAAACTGTTTTTT
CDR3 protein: CASSQDPGTLNEKLFF

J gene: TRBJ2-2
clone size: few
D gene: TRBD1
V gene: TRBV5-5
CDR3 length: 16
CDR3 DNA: TGTGCCAGCAGCTTAAATCCGGACAGGGACACCGGGGAGCTGTTTTTT
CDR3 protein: CASSLNPDRDTGELFF

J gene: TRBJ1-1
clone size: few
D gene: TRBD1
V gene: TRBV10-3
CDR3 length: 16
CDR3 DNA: TGTGCCATCAGAGGTACAGGGGGCCAGGGGAACACTGAAGCTTTCTTT
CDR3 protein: CAIRGTGGQGNTEAFF

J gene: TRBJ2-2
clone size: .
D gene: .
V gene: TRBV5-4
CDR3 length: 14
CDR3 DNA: TGTGCCAGCAGCTTTCACGAGAACACCGGGGAGCTGTTTTTT
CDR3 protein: CASSFHENTGELFF

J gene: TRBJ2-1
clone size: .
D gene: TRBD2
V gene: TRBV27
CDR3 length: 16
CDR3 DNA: TGTGCCAGCACCCCAGTTTTGGGCGGGGGGGCCTATGAGCAGTTCTTC
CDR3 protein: CASTPVLGGGAYEQFF

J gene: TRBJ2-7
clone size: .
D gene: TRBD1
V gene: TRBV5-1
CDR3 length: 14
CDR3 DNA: TGCGCCAGCAGCTCGCACAGGGGTGCTTACGAGCAGTACTTC
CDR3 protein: CASSSHRGAYEQYF

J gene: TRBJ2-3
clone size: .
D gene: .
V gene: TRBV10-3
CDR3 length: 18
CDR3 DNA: TGTGCCATCAAGCCCCACCTAGCGACCAGTAGTAGCACAGATACGCAGTATTTT
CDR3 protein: CAIKPHLATSSSTDTQYF

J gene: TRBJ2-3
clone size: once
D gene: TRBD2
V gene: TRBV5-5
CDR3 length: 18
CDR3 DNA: TGTGCCAGCAGCTTGGGGAGTGGCGGGAGAGGGAGCACAGATACGCAGTATTTT
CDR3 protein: CASSLGSGGRGSTDTQYF

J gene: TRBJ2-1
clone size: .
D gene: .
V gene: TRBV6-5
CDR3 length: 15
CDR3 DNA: TGTGCCAGCAGTTACCAGGCGGCTTCCTACAATGAGCAGTTCTTC
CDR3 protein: CASSYQAASYNEQFF

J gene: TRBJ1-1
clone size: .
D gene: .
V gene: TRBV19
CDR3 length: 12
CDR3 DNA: TGTGCCAGTAGTCCTTGGAACACTGAAGCTTTCTTT
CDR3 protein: CASSPWNTEAFF

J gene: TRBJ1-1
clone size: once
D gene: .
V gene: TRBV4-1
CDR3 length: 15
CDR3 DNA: TGCGCCAGCAGCCAACCGGGACACATGAACACTGAAGCTTTCTTT
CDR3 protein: CASSQPGHMNTEAFF

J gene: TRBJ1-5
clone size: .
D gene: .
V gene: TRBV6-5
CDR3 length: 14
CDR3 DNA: TGTGCCAGCAGAGCCCCGGGTAACAATCAGCCCCAGCATTTT
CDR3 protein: CASRAPGNNQPQHF

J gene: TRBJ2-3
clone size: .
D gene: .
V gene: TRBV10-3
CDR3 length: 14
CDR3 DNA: TGTGCCACCCGCCCGGGGTCGTCCGTAGATACGCAGTATTTT
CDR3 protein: CATRPGSSVDTQYF

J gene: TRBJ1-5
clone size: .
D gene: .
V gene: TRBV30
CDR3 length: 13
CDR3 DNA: TGTGCCTGGAGCCGCAGGCCGAATCAGCCCCAGCATTTT
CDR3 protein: CAWSRRPNQPQHF

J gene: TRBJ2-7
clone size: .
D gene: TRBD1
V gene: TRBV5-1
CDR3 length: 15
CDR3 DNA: TGCGCCAGCAGCTTGTCCGGGACAGTCTCCTACGAGCAGTACTTC
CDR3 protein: CASSLSGTVSYEQYF

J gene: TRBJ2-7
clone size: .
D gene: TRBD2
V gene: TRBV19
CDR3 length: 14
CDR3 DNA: TGTGCCAGTAGACCTAGCGGGGGGGTCTACGAGCAGTACTTC
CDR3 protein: CASRPSGGVYEQYF

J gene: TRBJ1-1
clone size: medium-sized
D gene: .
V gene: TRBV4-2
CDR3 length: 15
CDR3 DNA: TGTGCCAGCAGCCAACCCATCACCGACAGTCATGAAGCTTTCTTT
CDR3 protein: CASSQPITDSHEAFF

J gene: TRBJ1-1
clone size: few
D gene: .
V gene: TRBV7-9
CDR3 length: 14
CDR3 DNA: TGTGCCAGCAGCTTTTTTTCAGGGGCCTTCGAAGCTTTCTTT
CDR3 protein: CASSFFSGAFEAFF

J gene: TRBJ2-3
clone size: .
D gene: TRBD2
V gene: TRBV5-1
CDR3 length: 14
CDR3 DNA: TGCGCCAGCAGCTTTCTAGCGGGGACAGATACGCAGTATTTT
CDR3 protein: CASSFLAGTDTQYF

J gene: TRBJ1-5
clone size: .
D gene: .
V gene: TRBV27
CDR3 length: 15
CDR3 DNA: TGTGCCAGCAGACAAACAGGTCTAGCAAATCAGCCCCAGCATTTT
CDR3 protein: CASRQTGLANQPQHF

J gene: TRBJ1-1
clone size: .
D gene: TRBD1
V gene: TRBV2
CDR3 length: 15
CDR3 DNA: TGTGCCAGCAGTACATACAGGGGAGAGAACACTGAAGCTTTCTTT
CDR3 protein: CASSTYRGENTEAFF

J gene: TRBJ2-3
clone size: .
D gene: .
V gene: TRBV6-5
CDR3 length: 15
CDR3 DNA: TGTGCCAGCAGGCAGGGTTTAAAGAACACAGATACGCAGTATTTT
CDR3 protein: CASRQGLKNTDTQYF

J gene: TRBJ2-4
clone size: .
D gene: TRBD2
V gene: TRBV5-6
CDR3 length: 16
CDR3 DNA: TGTGCCAGCAGCTTGGTGCGGGAGCGCGCCAAAAACATTCAGTACTTC
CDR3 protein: CASSLVRERAKNIQYF